These 28 T cell receptor beta chains were sequenced from one sample in a study of regulatory T cells in long-lasting Graves disease. Construction of TCR beta libraries relied on iRepertoire HTBI primers and on Arm-PCR targeting CDR3 regions. Using its own MiXCR run on the multiplex PCR reads, TCRdb lists one record per CDR3 protein. The sample shows around 330,000 distinct CDR3 sequences, 15% to 20% of them seen only once. Time point denoted: newly diagnosed GD, antithyroid drugs for less than 3 months. PBMC RNA served as the TCR library source. The starting material was peripheral blood mononuclear cells (PBMCs), obtained at new diagnosis, from a patient treated with antithyroid drugs. Every receptor here comes from a female donor with Graves disease.

CDR3 in amino acids: CASSLPGTRDNEQFF. The CDR3 nucleotides are TGCGCCAGCAGCTTACCCGGGACTAGAGACAATGAGCAGTTCTTC. The rearrangement links TRBV5-1 to TRBJ2-1; TRBD2 agrees at 8 bases. Trimming cost V 2 bases and J 5 bases; bases outside gene matches: 6. CDR1 and CDR2 (germline): SGHRS, YFSETQ. This CDR3 has 15 residues.

The sample holds many counts of this clonotype. CDR3 coding DNA: TGTGCCAGCGGACCTGAGCTTCAGCCCCAGCATTTT. Residues: CASGPELQPQHF. The chain couples TRBV2 to TRBJ1-5; no clear D. Trimming left V 8 bases short and J 6 bases short, with 11 bases between. This CDR3 contains 12 residues. Per germline, CDR1 SNHLY and CDR2 FYNNEI.

The chain joins TRBV28 to TRBJ1-5; D is ambiguous. The ends were cut back, 3 bases at V and 0 bases at J, with 12 bases in the middle. Germline CDR1 is MDHEN and CDR2 is SYDVKM. The CDR3 totals 16 residues. The CDR3 nucleotides read TGTGCCAGCAGTTTCGTGGGCGGGAATAGCAATCAGCCCCAGCATTTT. Translating it yields CASSFVGGNSNQPQHF.

There are many counts of this clonotype. The genes are TRBV20-1 and TRBJ2-7; 8 bases match TRBD1. The CDR3 spans 14 residues. Trimming removed 0 bases from V and 7 bases from J; junction bases left unmatched: 8. Germline assignment: CDR1 DFQATT and CDR2 SNEGSKA (reference sequence). The CDR3 reads CSARDVRGLEEQYF. CDR3 nucleotide sequence: TGCAGTGCTAGAGATGTCAGGGGGCTAGAAGAGCAGTACTTC.

This clonotype was recorded many times. The J gene is TRBJ2-3, the V gene TRBV12-3 or TRBV12-4; D possibly corresponds to TRBD2 (5 bases). Trimming left V 0 bases short and J 4 bases short, with 14 bases between. This CDR3 spans 16 amino acids. The CDR3 DNA reads TGTGCCAGCAGTTTAGCGGCCTCGAGGGAAGCAGATACGCAGTATTTT. This codes for CASSLAASREADTQYF.

Comments on this clonotype: A much larger clone differs by one base, so this may be a read error. V usage is TRBV5-6 and J usage is TRBJ1-2, with D possibly matching TRBD1 (6 bases). V lost 8 bases and J 7 bases, leaving 18 bases between the germline ends. Looked up from germline, CDR1 is SGHDT and CDR2 is YYEEEE. The length of the CDR3 is 13 residues. CDR3 nucleotides: TGTGCCAGTGTCGCGGGGACAACTAGTGGCTACACCTTC. Amino acids: CASVAGTTSGYTF.

DNA of the CDR3: TGTGCCAGCAGCTTAGGCGGACAGAAGCCTAACACCGGGGAGCTGTTTTTT. Translated: CASSLGGQKPNTGELFF. V and J are TRBV11-3 and TRBJ2-2; possible D gene TRBD1, 6 bases. Trimming pared 1 base from V and 2 bases from J, leaving 14 bases between. CDR3 size: 17 residues. The V gene's germline CDR1 is SGHNT and CDR2 YENEEA.

This chain connects TRBV11-2 to TRBJ2-7; TRBD2 might be the D (5 bases). Germline CDR1 SGHAT, CDR2 FQNNGV. Trimming removed 0 bases at V and 7 bases at J, with 16 bases between. This CDR3 region has 15 residues. DNA for the CDR3: TGTGCCAGCAGCTTAGAGCGGCTCTCGGGAATGGAGCAGTACTTC. Protein sequence: CASSLERLSGMEQYF.

This clonotype was seen many times. The chain combines TRBV27 with TRBJ2-7; TRBD2 might be the D (6 bases). The CDR3 has 15 amino acids. Germline CDR1 reads MNHEY; CDR2 reads SMNVEV (reference sequence). The V and J ends lost 3 bases and 0 bases respectively, with 12 bases between them. CDR3 nucleotide sequence: TGTGCCAGCAGTTTTAGCGGCATGCACTCCTACGAGCAGTACTTC. Its protein is CASSFSGMHSYEQYF.

V gene TRBV11-2 combines with J gene TRBJ2-3, with 13 bases lining up with TRBD2. J was trimmed by 4 bases and V by 11 bases; bases with no gene match: 6. The CDR3 covers 14 residues. Germline CDR1 reads SGHAT; CDR2 reads FQNNGV. The CDR3 DNA is TGTGCCTCAAAACTAGCGGGAGGGCCAGATACGCAGTATTTT. This codes for CASKLAGGPDTQYF.

This clonotype came up many times. V usage is TRBV7-8 and J usage is TRBJ2-1; D tentatively fits TRBD1 or TRBD2 (5 bases each). The V gene's germline CDR1 is SGHVS and CDR2 FQNEAQ. This CDR3 is 20 amino acids long. Trimming left V 1 base short and J 5 bases short, with 27 bases between. Written as DNA, the CDR3 is TGTGCCAGCAGCTTAGTTACCGGGACGGCGGTTTCTGCCAAGGACAATGAGCAGTTCTTC. It is translated as CASSLVTGTAVSAKDNEQFF. Variable domain in full (rest from reference TRBV7-8 and TRBJ2-1): GAGVSQSPRYKVAKRGQDVALRCDPISGHVSLFWYQQALGQGPEFLTYFQNEAQLDKSGLPSDRFFAERPEGSVSTLKIQRTQQEDSAVYLCASSLVTGTAVSAKDNEQFFGPGTRLTVL.

This clonotype was observed many times. V is TRBV12-3 or TRBV12-4 and J is TRBJ2-1; possible D gene TRBD2, 5 bases. Trimming took off 3 bases at V and 1 base at J, with 7 bases between the two ends. CDR3 length: 14 amino acids. This CDR3 is CASSFEGSYNEQFF. The DNA of the CDR3 is TGTGCCAGCAGTTTCGAGGGTTCCTACAATGAGCAGTTCTTC.

This rearrangement joins TRBV19 to TRBJ2-2, with D perhaps assigned TRBD1 or TRBD2 (6 bases each). CDR3 length: 17 amino acids. With 5 bases removed from V and 4 bases from J, the gap between germline ends came to 20 bases. Germline lookup yields CDR1 LNHDA and CDR2 SQIVND (reference sequence). CDR3 sequence (DNA): TGTGCCAGTAGTGGGGGGCGGACAACCAAGGCCACCGGGGAGCTGTTTTTT. It translates to CASSGGRTTKATGELFF.

This clonotype was seen a handful of times. The chain combines TRBV28 with TRBJ2-1, with 11 bases aligning to TRBD2. This CDR3 contains 20 residues. The trim removed 4 bases at V and 0 bases at J, leaving 14 bases unmatched. Per germline, CDR1 MDHEN and CDR2 SYDVKM. DNA for the CDR3: TGTGCCAGCAGTTCCCCTTTTGGGGGGCTAGCGGGAGGCTCCTACAATGAGCAGTTCTTC. It codes for CASSSPFGGLAGGSYNEQFF.

This clonotype occurred many times. The chain recombines TRBV24-1 with TRBJ2-5; 7 nucleotides line up with TRBD1. The CDR3 has 15 amino acids. Per the germline V gene, CDR1 is KGHDR and CDR2 is SFDVKD. Unmatched junction bases numbered 6, after V lost 4 bases and J lost 2 bases. CDR3 coding DNA: TGTGCCACCAGTGAAACAGGGGTGCAACAAGAGACCCAGTACTTC. This translates into CATSETGVQQETQYF.

The chain links TRBV6-1 to TRBJ1-5, with D uncertain. This CDR3 spans 13 amino acids. From germline, CDR1 is MNHNS and CDR2 SASEGT. The V end lost 8 bases, the J end lost 6 bases, and 14 bases lay between the germline ends. The CDR3 is CASRPPGFQPQHF. The CDR3 nucleotides are TGTGCCAGCCGCCCTCCTGGATTTCAGCCCCAGCATTTT.

This clonotype appeared once. Lacking the conserved final phenylalanine or tryptophan, this CDR3 likely reflects a read error. V gene TRBV18 combines with J gene TRBJ1-2, with 8 bases lining up with TRBD1. The germline gives CDR1 KGHSH, CDR2 LQKENI. The CDR3 sequence is 12 residues long. J was trimmed by 8 bases and V by 6 bases; bases with no gene match: 5. CDR3 sequence (DNA): TGTGCCAGCTCCCCGACAGGGGACGGCTACACCGTC. It translates to CASSPTGDGYTV.

The rearrangement joins TRBV28 to TRBJ1-2; D is possibly TRBD1 (6 bases). CDR1 is MDHEN and CDR2 is SYDVKM in the germline V gene. Trimming shortened V by 10 bases and J by 0 bases, and 12 bases separated the two germline ends. This CDR3 has 13 residues. CDR3: CATGGQPNYGYTF. CDR3 DNA: TGTGCCACGGGTGGACAGCCTAACTATGGCTACACCTTC.

At least ten counts were recorded for this clonotype. The chain is built from TRBV28 and TRBJ2-7; the D is unclear. The V and J ends lost 5 bases and 3 bases respectively, with 8 bases between them. CDR1 is MDHEN, CDR2 SYDVKM, per germline. The CDR3 consists of 12 residues. CDR3 loop: CASSTSYYEQYF. CDR3 DNA sequence: TGTGCCAGCAGTACATCCTACTACGAGCAGTACTTC.

The chain uses TRBV2 and TRBJ1-2; possibly TRBD1 for D (6 bases). Trimming shortened V by 6 bases and J by 4 bases, and 21 bases separated the two germline ends. The length of the CDR3 is 16 residues. Germline-derived CDR1 and CDR2 are SNHLY and FYNNEI. CDR3 loop: CASSAGSGGRGYGYTF. The CDR3 DNA sequence: TGTGCCAGCAGCGCCGGTTCCGGGGGCCGGGGCTATGGCTACACCTTC.

This clonotype has at least ten counts. The chain uses TRBV28 and TRBJ2-1; 10 positions match TRBD2. The CDR3 is made up of 15 amino acids. Germline values: CDR1 MDHEN, CDR2 SYDVKM. V lost 6 bases, J lost 3 bases, and 5 bases stayed unmatched. The CDR3 loop reads CASRELAGLYNEQFF. The CDR3 nucleotides are TGTGCCAGCAGGGAACTAGCGGGACTCTACAATGAGCAGTTCTTC.

The chain carries TRBV19 and TRBJ2-7; D is unresolved. Trimming took off 3 bases at V and 5 bases at J, with 11 bases between the two ends. The germline V gene encodes CDR1 LNHDA and CDR2 SQIVND (reference sequence). The CDR3 has 13 amino acids. The CDR3 protein is CASSIASFNEQYF. DNA for the CDR3: TGTGCCAGTAGTATCGCGAGTTTCAACGAGCAGTACTTC. The full variable domain, completed using reference TRBV19 and TRBJ2-7, is DGGITQSPKYLFRKEGQNVTLSCEQNLNHDAMYWYRQDPGQGLRLIYYSQIVNDFQKGDIAEGYSVSREKKESFPLTVTSAQKNPTAFYLCASSIASFNEQYFGPGTRLTVT.

This clonotype was seen ten or more times. The chain links TRBV29-1 to TRBJ1-6, with D uncertain. Germline CDR1 reads SQVTM; CDR2 reads ANQGSEA. Between the trimmed V and J ends, which lost 6 bases and 6 bases, there was a span of 12 bases. The CDR3 length is 13 residues. The CDR3 spells CSVSTSGNSPLHF. CDR3 sequence (DNA): TGCAGCGTGTCGACATCCGGTAATTCACCCCTCCACTTT.

V usage is TRBV6-1 and J usage is TRBJ1-2; D is unresolved. Germline CDR1 reads MNHNS; CDR2 reads SASEGT. This CDR3 region has 14 residues. V lost 6 bases and J lost 2, with 13 bases in between. The DNA for the CDR3 is TGTGCCAGCAGGCCTCCGGGGTGGAACTATGGCTACACCTTC. Its translation: CASRPPGWNYGYTF.

The chain carries TRBV19 and TRBJ2-5; 9 bases are a match to TRBD2. The better agreement between TRBJ2-1 and the DNA end casts doubt on the J call. Germline-derived CDR1 and CDR2 are LNHDA and SQIVND (reference sequence). The CDR3 sequence is 17 residues long. This CDR3 is CASSIVRAGGRDNEQFF. CDR3 nucleotide sequence: TGTGCCAGTAGTATAGTGAGGGCGGGAGGGCGAGACAATGAGCAGTTCTTC.

This clonotype was detected many times. The chain couples TRBV12-3 or TRBV12-4 to TRBJ2-3, with TRBD1 as a possible D gene (5 bases). With 5 bases removed from V and 5 bases from J, the gap between germline ends came to 17 bases. The CDR3 runs 15 residues. The CDR3 sequence is CASSTQRRQGDTQYF. Written as DNA, the CDR3 is TGTGCCAGCAGTACACAGCGACGGCAGGGAGATACGCAGTATTTT.

This clonotype was seen more than once but under ten times. A much larger clone differs from this one at a single base, so this may be a read error. The final CDR3 position lacks the conserved phenylalanine or tryptophan, pointing to a likely read error. The chain employs TRBV6-2 or TRBV6-3 and TRBJ1-5, with 7 bases fitting TRBD1. Per the germline V gene, CDR1 is MNHEY and CDR2 is SVGEGT. The CDR3 is made up of 17 amino acids. V shed 6 bases, J shed 1 base, and the junction held 12 bases outside the gene matches. For the CDR3, the DNA is TGTGCCAGCAGCTCACCACCGGGACAGAAAAGCAATCAGCCCCAGCATTCT. Encoded protein: CASSSPPGQKSNQPQHS.

Worth noting for this clonotype: A junction boundary mismatches the germline segment, possibly from a read error. V gene TRBV6-1 combines with J gene TRBJ2-1; 10 positions agree with TRBD2. This CDR3 has 18 amino acids. Germline V lookup: CDR1 MNHNS, CDR2 SASEGT. For the CDR3, the DNA is TGTGCCAGCAGTGAAGGCAGGGGACTAGCGCTCTCCAACAATGAGCAGTTCTTC. It codes for CASSEGRGLALSNNEQFF.